This T cell receptor (beta chain) was found in a study of blood T cell repertoires in COVID-19. How the authors handled the data: Counts of nucleated cells, estimated from reference gene primer amplification, were obtained. Profiled with immunoSEQ multiplex PCR; TCRdb holds only in-frame clones, not every one. V and J calls plus clone size are reproduced from that table; the DNA served to infer D and trimming. Of hundreds of thousands of clones listed, around 87% are singletons. J gave up 7 bases and V 6 bases, and 10 bases lay outside the gene matches. CDR3 length: 15 amino acids. In germline, CDR1 is SGHTA, CDR2 FQGNSA.

The source of this sequence is a man aged 55 to 69 with acute or convalescent COVID-19. Sequencing input: peripheral blood. The chain carries TRBV7-2 and TRBJ2-7, with 12 bases that match TRBD2. The CDR3 protein is CASRTGASGGEEQYF. CDR3 DNA: TGTGCCAGCAGAACCGGGGCTAGCGGGGGGGAAGAGCAGTACTTC. The entire variable domain, with the rest obtained from reference TRBV7-2 and TRBJ2-7, is as follows: GAGVSQSPSNKVTEKGKDVELRCDPISGHTALYWYRQSLGQGLEFLIYFQGNSAPDKSGLPSDRFSAERTGGSVSTLTIQRTQQEDSAVYLCASRTGASGGEEQYFGPGTRLTVT.